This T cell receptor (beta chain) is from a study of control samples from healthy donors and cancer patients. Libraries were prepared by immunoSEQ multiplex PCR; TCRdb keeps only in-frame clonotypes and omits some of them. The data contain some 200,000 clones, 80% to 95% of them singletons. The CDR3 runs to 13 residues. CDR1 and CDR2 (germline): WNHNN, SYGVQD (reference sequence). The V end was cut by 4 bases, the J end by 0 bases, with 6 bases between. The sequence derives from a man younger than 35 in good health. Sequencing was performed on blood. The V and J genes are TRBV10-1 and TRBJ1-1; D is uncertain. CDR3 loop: CASSGAVNTEAFF. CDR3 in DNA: TGCGCCAGCAGTGGGGCGGTGAACACTGAAGCTTTCTTT.